This record covers a single TCR beta chain. What this receptor recognizes is not known. Within one base of it there is no much larger clone, and no base qualities were kept. The data stem from a study of post-analysis software for immune sequencing data (dated by TCRdb to the mid-2010s). About the study as a whole: Relapsing-remitting, secondary progressive and progressive-relapsing multiple sclerosis were recorded as disease courses, and subtype annotation was lacking for some patients. A subset of samples was prepared in parallel using single-end sample barcoding, then pooled and co-amplified after Illumina adapter ligation. The patient repertoires were set against under 13 previously published healthy control repertoires from donors whose ages ranged from roughly 6 to 26 years. General study outcomes and caveats: Significantly higher frequencies in patients than in controls were found for five or six TRBV segments, including TRBV5-6, TRBV5-1 and TRBV20-1. Multiple sclerosis patients had significantly lower normalized Chao1 diversity than controls, a result that suggests substantial peripheral T-cell clonal expansion. The control group was slightly older than the multiple sclerosis patient group. When samples were clustered directly using the F measure, samples prepared in the same batch co-clustered strongly, which prompted a batch-effect correction.

CDR1 and CDR2 are drawn from the germline V gene: SGHTA, FQGNSA. Trimming takes 5 bases from V and 7 bases from J, and the germline ends sit 18 bases apart. The CDR3 has 15 amino acids, counting the end cysteine and phenylalanine. Just the 45-base CDR3 DNA is kept, in frame starting at base 1. To demonstrate the VDJtools post-analysis software, the study profiled TCR beta repertoires from the peripheral blood of 10 to 15 young patients with multiple sclerosis. The multiple sclerosis patients were children and adolescents ranging in age from 6 to 15 years. Libraries were prepared through PCR. Sequencing relied on an Illumina HiSeq 2500. To reduce PCR and sequencing biases, unique molecular identifiers were built into the TCR beta cDNA libraries. Per 1 to 10 million input T cells, approximately 500,000 cDNA molecules were obtained, such that each molecule approximated one T cell. Patient libraries were prepared and sequenced with the same protocol used for the earlier healthy control dataset. Samples belonging to the same batch were prepared together, multiplexed and sequenced on a shared HiSeq lane. The original pipeline was this. Raw barcoded reads were processed with MIGEC, and single-read molecular identifier groups were discarded before consensus assembly and CDR3 extraction. Clonotype tables were post-analysed with VDJtools, and diversity was normalized by down-sampling all datasets to the smallest sample size. Repertoire overlap clustering matched CDR3 amino acid but not nucleotide sequences to correct batch-related cross-sample contamination. TCRdb reprocessed the public reads (quality trimming at Q25 with fastp, clone calling with MiXCR) and kept in-frame beta chains. Here each entry gathers all rows of one CDR3 protein and keeps the most common genes and DNA. The V and J calls come from TCRdb's annotation, not from the publication. In this sample the table shows about 540,000 distinct CDR3 sequences, 34% of which occur a single time. Around 5.9% of the sample is held by the ten biggest clonotypes.

The rearranged segments are TRBV7-2 and TRBJ2-1; the D call is possibly TRBD1 or TRBD2, each sharing 5 bases. The receptor comes from a girl aged 2-17 years with multiple sclerosis. Material for sequencing was blood. The nucleotide sequence reads as follows: TGTGCCAGCAGCCCACAACGTTATGGGGGAAATGAGCAGTTCTTC. Translation gives CASSPQRYGGNEQFF.